What follows are 4 T cell receptor beta chains derived from one specimen sequenced in a study of Ad26.COV2.S vaccination and SARS-CoV-2 variants. Sample treatment: about 20 received Ad26.COV2.S at low or high dose, single or two shots; roughly five received placebo; per-sample allocation not given. Day 63 following the first vaccine or placebo injection was when the samples were taken. Assay: immunoSEQ multiplex PCR; the TCRdb copy retains only in-frame clones and omits some. Counted here are around 450,000 clones, 89% occurring once; the ten biggest clones make up over 2%. The sequences come from peripheral blood, collected in a trial of Ad26.COV2.S vaccine versus placebo. Receptors were obtained from a person between 18 and 60 years old who received the Ad26.COV2.S COVID-19 vaccine or a placebo.

The chain recombines TRBV6-2 or TRBV6-3 with TRBJ2-1, with 9 positions matching TRBD2. CDR1 MNHEY and CDR2 SVGEGT come from the germline V gene. The CDR3 is 15 amino acids. With V trimmed by 4 bases and J by 4 bases, 5 bases remained unmatched. CDR3 region: CASSSYSGGYNEQFF. The CDR3 DNA is TGTGCCAGCAGTTCGTATAGCGGGGGTTACAATGAGCAGTTCTTC.

CDR3 residues: CASSQVQTNTEAFF. The DNA for the CDR3 is TGTGCCAGCAGCCAAGTACAGACGAACACTGAAGCTTTCTTT. The chain carries TRBV4-2 and TRBJ1-1; no reliable D call. CDR1 and CDR2 (germline): LGHNA, YNFKEQ. V lost 1 base to trimming and J lost 1 base, with 7 bases between them. The length of the CDR3 is 14 residues.

This clone appeared a few times. The rearrangement uses TRBV10-3 and TRBJ1-5; no reliable D call. The germline CDR1 and CDR2 sequences are ENHRY and SYGVKD. The CDR3 is 14 residues long. The ends were cut back, 0 bases at V and 5 bases at J, with 8 bases in the middle. The CDR3 reads CAISESREDQPQHF. CDR3 coding DNA: TGTGCCATCAGTGAGTCTAGAGAGGATCAGCCCCAGCATTTT.

Comment on this clone: Germline is not matched at one junction end, which may reflect a read error. The rearrangement uses TRBV3-1 (or the pseudogene TRBV3-2) and TRBJ1-6; possible D gene TRBD1, 6 bases. The CDR3 totals 13 residues. Germline assignment: CDR1 LGHDT and CDR2 YNNKEL (reference sequence). CDR3 sequence reads: CTSSQDRGPPLHF. The CDR3 DNA reads as TGTACCAGCAGCCAAGATCGGGGGCCACCCCTCCACTTT.